This TCR beta chain originates from a study of cytomegalovirus exposure and HLA in healthy donors. The PCR made use of 60 Vbeta and 13 Jbeta primers. Assay: immunoSEQ multiplex PCR; the TCRdb copy retains only in-frame clones and omits some. The data show about 150,000 clones, about 85% seen once. Study-wide results and limits: A later analysis found TCR association rates differed by HLA locus, highest for DRB1 and lowest for HLA-C. Later analysis demonstrated an association between a missense DCLRE1C variant and TCR beta V- and J-gene trimming.

Of note for this clone: Antigen: not known.

Per germline, CDR1 SGHTA and CDR2 FQGNSA. V gave up 5 bases and J gave up 4 bases; unmatched junction bases: 6. The CDR3 is made up of 14 amino acids. The sample taken for sequencing was PBMCs. The TCR sequence derives from a man aged 30-40 years in good health and CMV-seropositive. The V call is TRBV7-2, the J call TRBJ1-1; TRBD1 aligns across 8 bases. CDR3 DNA sequence: TGTGCCAGCAGCGAGGTCAGGGGGCTCACTGAAGCTTTCTTT. Translation gives CASSEVRGLTEAFF.